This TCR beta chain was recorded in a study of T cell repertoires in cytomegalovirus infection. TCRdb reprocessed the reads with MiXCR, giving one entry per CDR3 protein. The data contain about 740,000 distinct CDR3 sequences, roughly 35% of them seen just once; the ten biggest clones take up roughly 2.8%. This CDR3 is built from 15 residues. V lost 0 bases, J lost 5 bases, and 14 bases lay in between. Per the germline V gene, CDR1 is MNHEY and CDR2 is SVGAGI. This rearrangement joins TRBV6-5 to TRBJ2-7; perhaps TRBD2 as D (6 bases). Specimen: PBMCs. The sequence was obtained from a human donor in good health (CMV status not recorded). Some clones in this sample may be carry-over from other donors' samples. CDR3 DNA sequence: TGTGCCAGCAGTTACTCTTTAGGAGGGGCCCACGAGCAGTACTTC. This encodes CASSYSLGGAHEQYF.